This T cell receptor (beta chain) stems from a study of cytomegalovirus exposure and HLA in healthy donors. The primer mix had 60 Vbeta and 13 Jbeta primers. The method was immunoSEQ multiplex PCR; TCRdb's version includes in-frame clones alone and lacks a portion of them. The data show around 95,000 clones, roughly 70% seen once. The CDR3 runs 14 residues. Germline CDR1 reads MDHEN; CDR2 reads SYDVKM. V was pared by 3 bases and J by 0 bases, with 9 bases between. Material: PBMCs. The J gene is TRBJ2-7, the V gene TRBV28, with a possible D match to TRBD1 (5 bases). The receptor was derived from a male donor in good health and CMV-seronegative. CDR3 bases: TGTGCCAGCAGTTTTAAGGGGATCTCCTACGAGCAGTACTTC. It specifies CASSFKGISYEQYF.